This T cell receptor (beta chain) stems from a study of shared clonotypes between healthy human individuals. Of note for this clone: Its cognate antigen is unknown.

Points from the study as a whole: The naive CD4 repertoires of a few donors were compared, and approximately 5.3% of clonotypes were shared.

Roughly 200 ng DNA, approximately 31,000 T cell genomes, went into each sorted-subset replicate PCR. Libraries were prepared by immunoSEQ multiplex PCR; TCRdb keeps only in-frame clonotypes and omits some of them. The sample lists roughly 680,000 clones; roughly 72% were seen once. The V gene's germline CDR1 is LNHDA and CDR2 SQIVND (reference sequence). This CDR3 is built from 14 residues. Trimming removed 5 bases at V and 2 bases at J, with 11 bases between. The source material was memory CD4+ T cells sorted from blood. Subset: CD45RA-negative fraction. This chain connects TRBV19 to TRBJ2-3, with D hard to call. The receptor was derived from a woman in her twenties or thirties in good health. CDR3 residues: CASSPFSSTDTQYF. DNA for the CDR3: TGTGCCAGTAGTCCGTTTTCCTCCACAGATACGCAGTATTTT.